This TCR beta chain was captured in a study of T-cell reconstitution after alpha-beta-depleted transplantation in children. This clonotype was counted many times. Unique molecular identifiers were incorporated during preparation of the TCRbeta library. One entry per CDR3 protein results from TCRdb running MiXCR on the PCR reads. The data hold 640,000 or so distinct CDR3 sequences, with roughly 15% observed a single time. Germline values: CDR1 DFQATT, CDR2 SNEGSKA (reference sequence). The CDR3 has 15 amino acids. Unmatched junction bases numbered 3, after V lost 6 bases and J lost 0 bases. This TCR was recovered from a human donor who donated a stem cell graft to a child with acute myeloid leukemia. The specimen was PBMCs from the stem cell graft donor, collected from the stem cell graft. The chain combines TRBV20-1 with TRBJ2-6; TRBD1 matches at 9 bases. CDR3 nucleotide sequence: TGCAGTGCCTGGGACAGGGTCTCTGGGGCCAACGTCCTGACTTTC. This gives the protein CSAWDRVSGANVLTF.